In its sample, the clone carrying this T cell receptor (beta chain) was seen many times. The antigen remains undetermined. Each single cDNA molecule received a unique molecular identifier. TCRdb reanalysed the 5' RACE reads using MiXCR and keeps one entry per CDR3 protein. There are some 54,000 distinct CDR3 sequences in the sample; over 7.5% occur only once, and 8.6% lies in the top ten. This sample is drawn from a study of early T cells in non-severe SARS-CoV-2 infection. About the study: With bulk RNA from unsorted whole blood as input, sequencing yielded unpaired chains.

The CDR3 has 16 residues. Germline lookup yields CDR1 MNHNY and CDR2 SVGAGI (reference sequence). V was pared by 2 bases and J by 2 bases, with 15 bases between. Notes on the study in general: Anti-spike CD8 responses were favored in VDJdb matching, and private and CD4 specificities were missed.

The rearrangement joins TRBV6-6 to TRBJ2-5; no clear D gene. Sequencing was done on a sample of whole blood. This TCR was recovered from an adult who was a healthcare worker with PCR-confirmed SARS-CoV-2 infection or an uninfected control (not recorded which). In DNA, the CDR3 is TGTGCCAGCAGTTACACGATACCGGGCCGTCAAGAGACCCAGTACTTC. Its protein product is CASSYTIPGRQETQYF.